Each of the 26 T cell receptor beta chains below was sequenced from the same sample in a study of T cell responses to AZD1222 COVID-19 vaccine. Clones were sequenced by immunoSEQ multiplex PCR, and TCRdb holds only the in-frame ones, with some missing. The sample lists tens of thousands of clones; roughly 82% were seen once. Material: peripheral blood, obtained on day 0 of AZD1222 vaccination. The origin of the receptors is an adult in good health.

CDR3 DNA: TGTGCCAGCAGCACCTGGGACGGCTCTGGAAACACCATATATTTT. Residues: CASSTWDGSGNTIYF. The genes are TRBV11-2 and TRBJ1-3, with TRBD1 as a possible D gene (5 bases). V gave up 5 bases and J gave up 0 bases, with 11 bases separating them. The CDR3 is 15 amino acids. Germline CDR1 SGHAT, CDR2 FQNNGV.

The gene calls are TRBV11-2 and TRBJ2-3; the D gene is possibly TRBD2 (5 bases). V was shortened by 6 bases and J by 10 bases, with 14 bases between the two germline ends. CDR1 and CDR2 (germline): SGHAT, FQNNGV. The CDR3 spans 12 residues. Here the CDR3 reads CASSQTEEAQYF. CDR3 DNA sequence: TGTGCCAGCAGTCAAACGGAGGAAGCGCAGTATTTT. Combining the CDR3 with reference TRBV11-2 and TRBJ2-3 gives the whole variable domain EAGVAQSPRYKIIEKRQSVAFWCNPISGHATLYWYQQILGQGPKLLIQFQNNGVVDDSQLPKDRFSAERLKGVDSTLKIQPAKLEDSAVYLCASSQTEEAQYFGPGTRLTVL.

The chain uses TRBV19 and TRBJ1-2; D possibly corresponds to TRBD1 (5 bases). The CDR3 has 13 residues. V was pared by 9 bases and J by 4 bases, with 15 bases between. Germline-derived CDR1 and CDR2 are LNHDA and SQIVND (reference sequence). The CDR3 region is CASQRGSGYGYTF. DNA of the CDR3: TGTGCCAGCCAGAGGGGTTCGGGCTATGGCTACACCTTC.

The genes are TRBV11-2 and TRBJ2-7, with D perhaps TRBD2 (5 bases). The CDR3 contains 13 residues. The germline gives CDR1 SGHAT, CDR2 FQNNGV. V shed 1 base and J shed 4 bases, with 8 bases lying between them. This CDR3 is CASSLGSGYEQYF. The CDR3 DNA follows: TGTGCCAGCAGCTTAGGAAGCGGTTACGAGCAGTACTTC.

The CDR3 DNA follows: TGTGCCAGCGCCGGGACAGGTGCCTTGAACACTGAAGCTTTCTTT. Amino acids: CASAGTGALNTEAFF. The chain links TRBV6-6 to TRBJ1-1; TRBD1 aligns across 8 bases. V lost 8 bases to trimming and J lost 0 bases; unmatched junction nucleotides: 8. CDR3 length: 15 residues. From germline, CDR1 is MNHNY and CDR2 SVGAGI (reference sequence).

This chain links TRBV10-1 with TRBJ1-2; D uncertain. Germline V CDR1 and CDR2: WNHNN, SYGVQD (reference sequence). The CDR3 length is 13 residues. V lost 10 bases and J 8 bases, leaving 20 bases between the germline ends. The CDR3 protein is CATSGQKNGGYTF. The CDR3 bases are TGCGCCACTTCGGGTCAAAAAAATGGGGGCTACACCTTC.

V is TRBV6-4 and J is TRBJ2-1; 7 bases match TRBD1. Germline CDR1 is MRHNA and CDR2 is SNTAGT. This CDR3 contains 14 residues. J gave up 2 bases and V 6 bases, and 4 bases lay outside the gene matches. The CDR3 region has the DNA TGTGCCAGCAGCCCCACAGGGGCCTACAATGAGCAGTTCTTC. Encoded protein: CASSPTGAYNEQFF.

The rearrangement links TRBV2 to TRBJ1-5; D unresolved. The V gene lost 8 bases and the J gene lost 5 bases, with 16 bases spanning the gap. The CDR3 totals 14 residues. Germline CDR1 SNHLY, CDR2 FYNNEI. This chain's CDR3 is CASAARGSDQPQHF. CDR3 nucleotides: TGTGCCAGCGCTGCCCGGGGTTCGGATCAGCCCCAGCATTTT.

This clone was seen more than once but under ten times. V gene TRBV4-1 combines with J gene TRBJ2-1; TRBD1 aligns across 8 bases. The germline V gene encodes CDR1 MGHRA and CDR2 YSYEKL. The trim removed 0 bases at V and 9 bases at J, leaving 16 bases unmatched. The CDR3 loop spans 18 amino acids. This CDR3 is CASSQDLRVGQVRGEQFF. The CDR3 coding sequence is TGCGCCAGCAGCCAAGATCTTCGGGTGGGACAGGTGAGAGGTGAGCAGTTCTTC.

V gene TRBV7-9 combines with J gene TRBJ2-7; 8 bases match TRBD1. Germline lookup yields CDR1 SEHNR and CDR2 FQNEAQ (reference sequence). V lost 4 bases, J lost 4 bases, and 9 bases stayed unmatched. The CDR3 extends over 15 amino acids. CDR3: CASSYGQGGRYEQYF. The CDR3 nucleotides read TGTGCCAGCAGCTACGGACAGGGCGGCCGGTACGAGCAGTACTTC.

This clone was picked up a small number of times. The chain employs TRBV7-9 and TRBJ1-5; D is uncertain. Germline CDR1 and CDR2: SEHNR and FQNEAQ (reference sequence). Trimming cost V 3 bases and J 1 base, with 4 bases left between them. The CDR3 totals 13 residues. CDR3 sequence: CASSFSSNQPQHF. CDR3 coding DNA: TGTGCCAGCAGCTTCTCCAGCAATCAGCCCCAGCATTTT.

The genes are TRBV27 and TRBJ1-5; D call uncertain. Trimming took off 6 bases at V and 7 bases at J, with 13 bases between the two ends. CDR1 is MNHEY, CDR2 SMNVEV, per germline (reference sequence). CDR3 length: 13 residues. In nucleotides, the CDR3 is TGTGCCAGCAGCACTTCAGGATTACAGCCCCAGCATTTT. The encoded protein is CASSTSGLQPQHF.

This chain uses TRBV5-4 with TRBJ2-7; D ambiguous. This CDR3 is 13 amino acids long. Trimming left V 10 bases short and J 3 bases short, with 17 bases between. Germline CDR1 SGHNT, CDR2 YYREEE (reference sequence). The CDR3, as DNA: TGTGCCTCTTCTGGCCGTACGAGCTACGAGCAGTACTTC. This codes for CASSGRTSYEQYF.

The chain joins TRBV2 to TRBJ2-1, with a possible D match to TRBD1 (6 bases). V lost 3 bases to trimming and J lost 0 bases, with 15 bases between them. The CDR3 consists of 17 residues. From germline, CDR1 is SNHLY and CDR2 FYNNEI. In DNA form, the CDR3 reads TGTGCCAGCAGTGAGCGTGGGGGCCCGTCCTCCTACAATGAGCAGTTCTTC. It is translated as CASSERGGPSSYNEQFF.

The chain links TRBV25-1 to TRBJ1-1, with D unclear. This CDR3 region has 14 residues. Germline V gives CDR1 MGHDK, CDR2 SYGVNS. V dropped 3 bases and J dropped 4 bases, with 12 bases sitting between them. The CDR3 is CASSELSDGTEAFF. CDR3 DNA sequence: TGTGCCAGCAGTGAGCTTTCGGACGGCACTGAAGCTTTCTTT.

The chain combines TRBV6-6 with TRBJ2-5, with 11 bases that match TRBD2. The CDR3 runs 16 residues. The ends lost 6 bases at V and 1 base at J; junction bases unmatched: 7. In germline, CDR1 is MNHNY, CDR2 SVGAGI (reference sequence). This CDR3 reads CASRSPGLAAQETQYF. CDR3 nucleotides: TGTGCCAGCAGGTCCCCGGGACTAGCGGCCCAAGAGACCCAGTACTTC.

CDR3 loop: CSVTQGGPNEKLFF. In DNA, the CDR3 is TGCAGCGTTACCCAAGGCGGCCCTAATGAAAAACTGTTTTTT. The rearrangement joins TRBV29-1 to TRBJ1-4; D is undetermined. Germline V gene lookup returns CDR1 SQVTM and CDR2 ANQGSEA. Trimming removed 5 bases at V and 3 bases at J, with 13 bases between. This CDR3 is 14 amino acids long.

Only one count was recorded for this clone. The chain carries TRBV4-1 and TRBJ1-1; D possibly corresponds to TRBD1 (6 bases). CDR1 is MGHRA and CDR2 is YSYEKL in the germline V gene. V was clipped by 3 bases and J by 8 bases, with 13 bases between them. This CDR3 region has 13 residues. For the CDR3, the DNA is TGCGCCAGCAGCCAGGGGGTCGACAGGGAAGCTTTCTTT. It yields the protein CASSQGVDREAFF.

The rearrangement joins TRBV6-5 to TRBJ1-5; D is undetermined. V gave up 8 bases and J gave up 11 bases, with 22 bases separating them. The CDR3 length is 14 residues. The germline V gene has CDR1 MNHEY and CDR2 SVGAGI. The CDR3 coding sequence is TGTGCCAGCTCTGGAACAGCCGCCTTACGGGCCCAGCATTTT. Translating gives CASSGTAALRAQHF.

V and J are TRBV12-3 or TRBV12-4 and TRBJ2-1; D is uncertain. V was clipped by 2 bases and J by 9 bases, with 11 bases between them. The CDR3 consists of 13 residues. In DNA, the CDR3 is TGTGCCAGCAGTTTACAGTCAGTCGGTGAGCAGTTCTTC. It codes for CASSLQSVGEQFF.

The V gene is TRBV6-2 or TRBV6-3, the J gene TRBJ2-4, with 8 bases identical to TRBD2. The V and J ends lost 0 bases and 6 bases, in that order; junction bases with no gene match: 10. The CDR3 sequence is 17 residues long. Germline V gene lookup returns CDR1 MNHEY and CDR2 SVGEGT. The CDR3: CASSYSNGGALGNIQYF. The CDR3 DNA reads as TGTGCCAGCAGTTACTCCAACGGGGGGGCTTTGGGAAACATTCAGTACTTC.

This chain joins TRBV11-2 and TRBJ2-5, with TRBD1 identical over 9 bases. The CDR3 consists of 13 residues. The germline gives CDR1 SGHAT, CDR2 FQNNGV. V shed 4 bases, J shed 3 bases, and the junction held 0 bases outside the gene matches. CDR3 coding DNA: TGTGCCAGCAGCTGGGACAGGGAAGAGACCCAGTACTTC. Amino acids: CASSWDREETQYF. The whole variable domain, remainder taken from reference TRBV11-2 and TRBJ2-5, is EAGVAQSPRYKIIEKRQSVAFWCNPISGHATLYWYQQILGQGPKLLIQFQNNGVVDDSQLPKDRFSAERLKGVDSTLKIQPAKLEDSAVYLCASSWDREETQYFGPGTRLLVL.

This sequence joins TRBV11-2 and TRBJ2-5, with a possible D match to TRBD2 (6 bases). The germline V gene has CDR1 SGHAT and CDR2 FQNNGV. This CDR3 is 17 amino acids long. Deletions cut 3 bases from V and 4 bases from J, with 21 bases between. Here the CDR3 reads CASSFGRGFRRGETQYF. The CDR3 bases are TGTGCCAGCAGCTTCGGCAGAGGGTTTCGGAGGGGAGAGACCCAGTACTTC.

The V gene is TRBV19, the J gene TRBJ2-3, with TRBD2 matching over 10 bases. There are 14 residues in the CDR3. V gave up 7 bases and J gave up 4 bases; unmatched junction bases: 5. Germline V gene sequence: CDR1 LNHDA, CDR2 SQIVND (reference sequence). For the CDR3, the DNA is TGTGCCAGTACTAGCGGGAGTCTGGCAGATACGCAGTATTTT. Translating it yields CASTSGSLADTQYF.

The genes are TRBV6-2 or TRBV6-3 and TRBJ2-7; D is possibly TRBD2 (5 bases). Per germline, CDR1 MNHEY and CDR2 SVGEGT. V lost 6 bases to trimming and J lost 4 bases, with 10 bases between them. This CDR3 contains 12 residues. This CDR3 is CASSPREYEQYF. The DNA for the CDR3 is TGTGCCAGCAGCCCGAGGGAGTACGAGCAGTACTTC.

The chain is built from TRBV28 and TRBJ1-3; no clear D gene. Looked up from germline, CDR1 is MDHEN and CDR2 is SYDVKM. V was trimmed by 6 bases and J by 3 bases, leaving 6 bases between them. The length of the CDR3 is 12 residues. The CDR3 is CASSANGNTIYF. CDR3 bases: TGTGCCAGCAGCGCAAATGGAAACACCATATATTTT. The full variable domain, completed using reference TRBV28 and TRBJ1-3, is DVKVTQSSRYLVKRTGEKVFLECVQDMDHENMFWYRQDPGLGLRLIYFSYDVKMKEKGDIPEGYSVSREKKERFSLILESASTNQTSMYLCASSANGNTIYFGEGSWLTVV.